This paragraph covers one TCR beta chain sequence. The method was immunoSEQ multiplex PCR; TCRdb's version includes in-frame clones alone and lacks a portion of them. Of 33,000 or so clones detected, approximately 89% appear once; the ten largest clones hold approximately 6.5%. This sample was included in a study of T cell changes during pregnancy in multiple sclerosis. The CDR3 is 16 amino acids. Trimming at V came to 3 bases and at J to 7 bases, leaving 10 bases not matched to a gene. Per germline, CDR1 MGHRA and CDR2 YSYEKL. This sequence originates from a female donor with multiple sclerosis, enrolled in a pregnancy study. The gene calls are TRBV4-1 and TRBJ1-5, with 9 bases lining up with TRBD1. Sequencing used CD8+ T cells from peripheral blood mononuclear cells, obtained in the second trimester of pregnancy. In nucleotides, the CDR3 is TGCGCCAGCAGCCAGGGGTGGACAGGGGTTTACCAGCCCCAGCATTTT. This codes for CASSQGWTGVYQPQHF.